These T cell receptor beta chains were read from a single sample in a study of cytomegalovirus exposure and HLA in healthy donors. Sequenced by immunoSEQ multiplex PCR; TCRdb stores in-frame clones only, minus some. The table records around 200,000 clones, approximately 65% of them present only once. Sequencing was performed on PBMCs. These receptors all stem from a man in his forties or fifties in good health and CMV-seronegative. CDR3s include the opening cysteine and the closing phenylalanine or tryptophan. D genes are given only for firm matches.

v_call d_call cdr3_aa
TRBV14 . CASSQDSYRDYGYTF
TRBV11-2 . CASSFGRGNTEAFF
TRBV27 . CASSFNGNYGYTF
TRBV15 . CATSRVPPPTEQFF
TRBV2 TRBD2 CASSRLAGGRTHDTQYF
TRBV7-8 TRBD2 CASRQLAGGPSEQYF
TRBV6-5 . CASSFGQNQPQHF
TRBV6-5 TRBD2 CASSYNSGSSYEQYF
TRBV6-5 TRBD2 CASSYRRESNEQFF
TRBV6-6 TRBD1 CASTITGGETEAFF
TRBV5-1 TRBD2 CASSFSGGGFFNEQFF
TRBV7-3 TRBD2 CASSLRGRTTDTQYF
TRBV2 TRBD1 CASSYGQGGGTGELFF
TRBV9 . CASSVVPNAGELFF
TRBV7-9 TRBD2 CASSLVWDERGKETQYF
TRBV7-2 TRBD1 CASSFRTGGYNSPLHF
TRBV13 . CASSPTGVGEQYF
TRBV2 . CASTPVRLALETQYF
TRBV5-5 . CASSSSRSSYEQYF
TRBV5-1 TRBD1 CASSLDSGGNTGELFF
TRBV7-2 TRBD2 CASSHRGGAYEQFF
TRBV20-1 . CSATNTDTQYF
TRBV7-2 TRBD2 CASSQDTSGGAYEQYF
TRBV7-8 TRBD2 CASSLITGFSGSADTQYF
TRBV27 . CASSLGMTGEQYF
TRBV6-1 TRBD1 CASSTRQGTLGEQYF
TRBV5-6 . CASSLAQGLAYGYTF
TRBV2 . CASSRDGGVNEQFF
TRBV5-6 TRBD2 CASSWRGLAGGPGTDTQYF
TRBV27 . CASSRSFMNTEAFF
TRBV5-6 . CASSGALHEQFF
TRBV7-6 TRBD2 CASSLAWGGNSYNEQFF
TRBV30 TRBD1 CAWSTGHNQPQHF
TRBV6-5 . CASSYTREGGETQYF
TRBV5-4 . CASSTLGGLKETQYF
TRBV19 TRBD1 CASSIYGTGALNEKLFF
TRBV19 . CASSMEVGTNTEAFF
TRBV6-1 . CASSEGQRVTDEQFF
TRBV11-2 TRBD1 CASSLGPERQGSGYTF
TRBV5-6 . CASSLISRNTEAFF
TRBV5-6 . CASSVSDEQFF
TRBV6-5 . CASRQVPGANVLTF
TRBV6-4 TRBD2 CASSEVAGAGYEQYF
TRBV7-2 . CASSRRVDTEAFF
TRBV28 . CASSFLEVSSYNSPLHF
TRBV30 . CAWGQSGNTIYF
TRBV27 TRBD2 CASSLLAGETDTQYF
TRBV6-6 TRBD1 CASTPRDRGRNTEAFF
TRBV19 TRBD1 CASRSGTDGYTF
TRBV19 TRBD1 CASSSSRQGEETQYF
TRBV5-1 . CASSLVGGYTEAFF
TRBV5-1 TRBD1 CASSLDRGATEAFF
TRBV7-9 TRBD1 CASSQGQGTYEQYF
TRBV19 TRBD1 CASSIGTAWDVLTF
TRBV7-6 . CASSPRWGANYGYTF
TRBV5-8 TRBD2 CASSLFGGGRFSYEQYF
TRBV6-1 TRBD2 CASSVTSGTDTQYF
TRBV4-3 TRBD1 CASSQGDRGQETQYF
TRBV4-1 . CASSQWGEGNQPQHF